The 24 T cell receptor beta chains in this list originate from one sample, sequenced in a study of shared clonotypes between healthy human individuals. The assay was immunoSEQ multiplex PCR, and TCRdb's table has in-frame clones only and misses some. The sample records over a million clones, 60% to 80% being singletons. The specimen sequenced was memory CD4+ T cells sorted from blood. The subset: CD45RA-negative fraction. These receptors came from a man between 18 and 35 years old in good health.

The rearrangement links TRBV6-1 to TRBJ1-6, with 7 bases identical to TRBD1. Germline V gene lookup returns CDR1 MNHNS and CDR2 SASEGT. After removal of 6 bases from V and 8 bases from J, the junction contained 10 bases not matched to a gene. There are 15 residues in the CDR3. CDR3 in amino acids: CASRHNRGGDSPLHF. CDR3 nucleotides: TGTGCCAGCAGACACAACAGGGGTGGGGATTCACCCCTCCACTTT.

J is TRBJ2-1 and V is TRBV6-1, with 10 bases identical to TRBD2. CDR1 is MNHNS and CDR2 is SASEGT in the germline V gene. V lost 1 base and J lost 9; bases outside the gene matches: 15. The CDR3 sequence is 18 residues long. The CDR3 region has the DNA TGTGCCAGCAGTGAAGTTTCGGGTCGGACTAGCGGAAGGGGTGAGCAGTTCTTC. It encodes CASSEVSGRTSGRGEQFF.

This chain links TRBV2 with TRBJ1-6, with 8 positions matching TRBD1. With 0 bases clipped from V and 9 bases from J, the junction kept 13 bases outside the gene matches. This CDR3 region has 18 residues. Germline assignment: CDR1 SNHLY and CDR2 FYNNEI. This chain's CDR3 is CASSEAWAGGLGISPLHF. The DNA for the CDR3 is TGTGCCAGCAGTGAAGCGTGGGCAGGGGGCCTTGGGATTTCACCCCTCCACTTT.

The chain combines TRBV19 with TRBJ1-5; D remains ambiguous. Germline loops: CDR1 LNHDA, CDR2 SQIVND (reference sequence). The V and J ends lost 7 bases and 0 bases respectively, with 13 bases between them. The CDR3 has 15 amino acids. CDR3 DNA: TGTGCCAGTAACCCGCCCAGTTATAGCAATCAGCCCCAGCATTTT. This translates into CASNPPSYSNQPQHF.

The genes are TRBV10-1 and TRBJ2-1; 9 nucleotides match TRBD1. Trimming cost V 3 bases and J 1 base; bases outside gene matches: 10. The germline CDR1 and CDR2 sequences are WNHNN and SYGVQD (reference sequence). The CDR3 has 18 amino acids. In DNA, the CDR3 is TGCGCCAGCAGTGATAGGGGACAGGGATCTCGGTCCTACAATGAGCAGTTCTTC. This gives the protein CASSDRGQGSRSYNEQFF.

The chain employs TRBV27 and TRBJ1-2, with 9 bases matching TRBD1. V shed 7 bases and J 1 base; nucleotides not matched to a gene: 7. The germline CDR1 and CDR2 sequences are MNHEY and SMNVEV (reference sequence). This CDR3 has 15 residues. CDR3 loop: CASKLGTGLNYGYTF. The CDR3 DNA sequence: TGTGCCAGCAAGTTGGGGACAGGGCTTAACTATGGCTACACCTTC.

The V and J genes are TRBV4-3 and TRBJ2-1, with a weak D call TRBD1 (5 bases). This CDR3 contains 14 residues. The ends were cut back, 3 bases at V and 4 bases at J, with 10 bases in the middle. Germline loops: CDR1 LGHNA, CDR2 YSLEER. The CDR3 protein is CASSQAGFYNEQFF. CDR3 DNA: TGCGCCAGCAGCCAGGCAGGGTTTTACAATGAGCAGTTCTTC.

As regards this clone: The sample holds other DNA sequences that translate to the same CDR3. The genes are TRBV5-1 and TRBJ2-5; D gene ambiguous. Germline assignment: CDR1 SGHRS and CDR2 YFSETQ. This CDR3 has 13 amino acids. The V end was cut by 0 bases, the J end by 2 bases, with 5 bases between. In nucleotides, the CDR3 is TGCGCCAGCAGCTTGGGACGGCAAGAGACCCAGTACTTC. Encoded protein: CASSLGRQETQYF.

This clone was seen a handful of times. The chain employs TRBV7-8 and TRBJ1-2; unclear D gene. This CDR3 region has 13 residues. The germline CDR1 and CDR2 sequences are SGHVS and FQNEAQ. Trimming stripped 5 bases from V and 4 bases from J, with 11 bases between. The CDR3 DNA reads TGTGCCAGCAGCCCCGGGATGGCCTATGGCTACACCTTC. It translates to CASSPGMAYGYTF.

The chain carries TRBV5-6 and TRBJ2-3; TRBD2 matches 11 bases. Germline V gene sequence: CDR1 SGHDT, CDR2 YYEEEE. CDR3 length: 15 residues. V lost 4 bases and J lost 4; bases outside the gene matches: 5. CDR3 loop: CASSLSGRAADTQYF. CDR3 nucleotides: TGTGCCAGCAGCCTTAGCGGGAGGGCTGCAGATACGCAGTATTTT.

The DNA of the CDR3 is TGTGCCAGCAGCAAAGGGACTAGCGGGAGCTCAGAGACCCAGTACTTC. Its protein is CASSKGTSGSSETQYF. The chain carries TRBV7-2 and TRBJ2-5; TRBD2 matches at 14 bases. In germline, CDR1 is SGHTA, CDR2 FQGNSA. The V and J ends lost 5 bases and 4 bases, in that order; junction bases with no gene match: 6. CDR3 length equals 16 residues.

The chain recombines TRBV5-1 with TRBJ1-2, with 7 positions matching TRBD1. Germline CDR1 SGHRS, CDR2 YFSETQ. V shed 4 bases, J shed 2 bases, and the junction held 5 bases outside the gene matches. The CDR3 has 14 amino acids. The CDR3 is CASSRGQINYGYTF. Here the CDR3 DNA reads TGCGCCAGCAGCCGGGGACAGATCAACTATGGCTACACCTTC.

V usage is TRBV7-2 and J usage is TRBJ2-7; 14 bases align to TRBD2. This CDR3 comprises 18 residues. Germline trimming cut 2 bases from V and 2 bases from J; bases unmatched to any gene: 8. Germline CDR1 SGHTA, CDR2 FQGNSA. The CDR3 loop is CASSLSRGTSGGAYEQYF. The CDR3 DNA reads TGTGCCAGCAGCTTATCCCGCGGGACTAGCGGGGGTGCCTACGAGCAGTACTTC.

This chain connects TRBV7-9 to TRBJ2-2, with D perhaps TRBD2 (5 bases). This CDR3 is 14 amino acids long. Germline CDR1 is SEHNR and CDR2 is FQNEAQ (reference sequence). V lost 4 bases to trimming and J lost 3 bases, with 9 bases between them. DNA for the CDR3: TGTGCCAGCAGCTCGACTATTGACACCGGGGAGCTGTTTTTT. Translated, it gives CASSSTIDTGELFF.

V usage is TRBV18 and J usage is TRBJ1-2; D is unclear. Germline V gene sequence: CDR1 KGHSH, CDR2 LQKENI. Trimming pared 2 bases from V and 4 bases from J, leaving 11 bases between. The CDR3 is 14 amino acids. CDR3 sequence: CASSPVAESYGYTF. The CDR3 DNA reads TGTGCCAGCTCACCAGTTGCGGAGAGCTATGGCTACACCTTC.

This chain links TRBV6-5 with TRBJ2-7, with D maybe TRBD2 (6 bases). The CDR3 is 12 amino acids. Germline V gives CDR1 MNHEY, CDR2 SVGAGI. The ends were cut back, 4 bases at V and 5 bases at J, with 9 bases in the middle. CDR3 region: CASSSGVHEQYF. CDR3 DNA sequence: TGTGCCAGCAGTTCGGGGGTCCACGAGCAGTACTTC.

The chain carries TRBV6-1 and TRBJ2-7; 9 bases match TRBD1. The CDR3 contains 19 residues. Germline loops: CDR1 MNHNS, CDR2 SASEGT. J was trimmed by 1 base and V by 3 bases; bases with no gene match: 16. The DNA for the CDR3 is TGTGCCAGCAGTGATTACAGGGGGCGCTTGAAGAGTACATCCTACGAGCAGTACTTC. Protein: CASSDYRGRLKSTSYEQYF.

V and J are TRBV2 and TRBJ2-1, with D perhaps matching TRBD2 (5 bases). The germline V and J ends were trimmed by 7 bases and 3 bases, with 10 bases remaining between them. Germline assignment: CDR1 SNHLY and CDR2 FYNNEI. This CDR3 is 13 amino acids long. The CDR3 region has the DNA TGTGCCAGCACCCGGGGTTACTACAATGAGCAGTTCTTC. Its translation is CASTRGYYNEQFF.

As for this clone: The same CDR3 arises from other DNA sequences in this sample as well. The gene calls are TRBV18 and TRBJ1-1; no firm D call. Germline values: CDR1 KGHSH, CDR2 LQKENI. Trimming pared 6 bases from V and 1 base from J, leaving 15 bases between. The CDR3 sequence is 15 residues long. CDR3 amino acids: CASSSYSAGNTEAFF. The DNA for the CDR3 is TGTGCCAGCTCCTCCTACTCGGCGGGGAACACTGAAGCTTTCTTT.

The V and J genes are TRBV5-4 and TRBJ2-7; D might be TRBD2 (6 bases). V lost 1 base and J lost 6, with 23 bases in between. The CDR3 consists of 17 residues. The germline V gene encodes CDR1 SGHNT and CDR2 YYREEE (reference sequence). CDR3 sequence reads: CASSLLSDLADGGEQYF. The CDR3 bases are TGTGCCAGCAGCTTGTTGTCCGATTTAGCCGACGGGGGCGAGCAGTACTTC.

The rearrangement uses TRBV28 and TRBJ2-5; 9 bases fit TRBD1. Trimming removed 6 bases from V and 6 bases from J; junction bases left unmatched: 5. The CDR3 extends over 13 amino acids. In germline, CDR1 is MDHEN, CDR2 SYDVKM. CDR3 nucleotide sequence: TGTGCCAGCAGACTACAGGGGGCGAAGACCCAGTACTTC. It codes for CASRLQGAKTQYF.

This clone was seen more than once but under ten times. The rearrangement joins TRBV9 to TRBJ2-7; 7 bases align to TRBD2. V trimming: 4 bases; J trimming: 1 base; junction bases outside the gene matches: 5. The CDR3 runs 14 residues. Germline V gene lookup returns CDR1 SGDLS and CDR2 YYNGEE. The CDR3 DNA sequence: TGTGCCAGCAGCCCCCGGACTAGTTCCTACGAGCAGTACTTC. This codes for CASSPRTSSYEQYF.

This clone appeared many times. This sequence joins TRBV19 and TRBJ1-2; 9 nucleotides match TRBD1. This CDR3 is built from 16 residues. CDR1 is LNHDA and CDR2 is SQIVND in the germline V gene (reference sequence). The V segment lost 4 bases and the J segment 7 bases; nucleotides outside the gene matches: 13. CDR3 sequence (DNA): TGTGCCAGTAGTACATACGGGACAGGGAGCGTCGGTGGCTACACCTTC. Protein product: CASSTYGTGSVGGYTF.

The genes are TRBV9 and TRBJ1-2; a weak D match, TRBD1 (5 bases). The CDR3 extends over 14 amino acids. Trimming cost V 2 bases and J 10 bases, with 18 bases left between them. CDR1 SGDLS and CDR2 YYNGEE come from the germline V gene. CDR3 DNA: TGTGCCAGCAGCGTCCAGGGTCTCGCGGGGTTCTACACCTTC. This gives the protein CASSVQGLAGFYTF.